Presented here are 13 T cell receptor beta chains from one specimen sequenced in a study of blood T cell repertoires in COVID-19. Some clones are missing from TCRdb's copy, which holds only in-frame ones; the method was immunoSEQ multiplex PCR. The sample records about 280,000 clones, roughly 85% being singletons. Material for sequencing was peripheral blood. These receptors were collected from a man aged 50 to 60 with active or convalescent COVID-19.

This chain connects TRBV5-1 to TRBJ1-6; D is perhaps TRBD1 (6 bases). CDR3 length: 14 amino acids. The V end lost 5 bases, the J end lost 6 bases, and 12 bases lay between the germline ends. The germline V gene encodes CDR1 SGHRS and CDR2 YFSETQ. The DNA of the CDR3 is TGCGCCAGCAGGTCACAGGGAGCTAATTCACCCCTCCACTTT. Translated: CASRSQGANSPLHF.

The chain combines TRBV28 with TRBJ1-2, with D unresolved. Germline loops: CDR1 MDHEN, CDR2 SYDVKM. This CDR3 has 13 amino acids. Trimming removed 5 bases from V and 5 bases from J, with 12 bases in between. The CDR3 loop reads CASSLIRRYGYTF. CDR3 bases: TGTGCCAGCAGTCTGATCCGGAGGTATGGCTACACCTTC.

The V gene is TRBV5-1, the J gene TRBJ2-1; 9 nucleotides align to TRBD2. Germline V lookup: CDR1 SGHRS, CDR2 YFSETQ. With 0 bases clipped from V and 1 base from J, the junction kept 5 bases outside the gene matches. The CDR3 consists of 17 residues. This chain's CDR3 is CASSLEGLATSYNEQFF. For the CDR3, the DNA is TGCGCCAGCAGCTTGGAAGGACTAGCGACGTCCTACAATGAGCAGTTCTTC.

The J gene is TRBJ2-3, the V gene TRBV4-2; TRBD2 might be the D (5 bases). V was pared by 1 base and J by 1 base, with 15 bases between. This CDR3 is 17 amino acids long. Per germline, CDR1 LGHNA and CDR2 YNFKEQ. CDR3 protein: CASSQAVRSGRTDTQYF. The CDR3 coding sequence is TGTGCCAGCAGCCAAGCGGTCCGAAGCGGCCGCACAGATACGCAGTATTTT.

CDR3 bases: TGTGCCAGCAGCAGCGGACCTAGCACAGATACGCAGTATTTT. Translated, it gives CASSSGPSTDTQYF. V and J are TRBV7-2 and TRBJ2-3, with a tentative D call TRBD2 (5 bases). Germline V CDR1 and CDR2: SGHTA, FQGNSA. Trimming cost V 5 bases and J 0 bases, with 9 bases left between them. The CDR3 totals 14 residues. Complete variable domain (other parts from reference TRBV7-2 and TRBJ2-3): GAGVSQSPSNKVTEKGKDVELRCDPISGHTALYWYRQSLGQGLEFLIYFQGNSAPDKSGLPSDRFSAERTGGSVSTLTIQRTQQEDSAVYLCASSSGPSTDTQYFGPGTRLTVL.

V and J are TRBV6-5 and TRBJ2-7, with 11 bases aligning to TRBD1. The CDR3 is 15 residues long. The germline CDR1 and CDR2 sequences are MNHEY and SVGAGI. V lost 6 bases and J lost 2; bases outside the gene matches: 6. CDR3 residues: CASRHRDRGTYEQYF. The CDR3, as DNA: TGTGCCAGCAGACACCGGGACAGGGGGACCTACGAGCAGTACTTC.

CDR3 region: CASSPRSGSGSVSDEQYF. For the CDR3, the DNA is TGTGCCAGCAGCCCCCGCTCGGGTAGCGGGAGTGTATCAGACGAGCAGTACTTC. This chain joins TRBV4-2 and TRBJ2-7, with TRBD2 matching over 9 bases. V shed 4 bases, J shed 5 bases, and the junction held 18 bases outside the gene matches. Germline V CDR1 and CDR2: LGHNA, YNFKEQ. The CDR3 covers 18 residues.

This clone was observed once. The chain links TRBV7-9 to TRBJ1-2, with TRBD1 matching 7 bases. CDR3 size: 14 residues. The germline V gene encodes CDR1 SEHNR and CDR2 FQNEAQ (reference sequence). The trim removed 5 bases at V and 2 bases at J, leaving 5 bases unmatched. The CDR3 DNA is TGTGCCAGCAGCCCAGTCAGGGGGAACTATGGCTACACCTTC. Amino acid sequence: CASSPVRGNYGYTF. The variable domain in full, completed from reference TRBV7-9 and TRBJ1-2, reads DTGVSQNPRHKITKRGQNVTFRCDPISEHNRLYWYRQTLGQGPEFLTYFQNEAQLEKSRLLSDRFSAERPKGSFSTLEIQRTEQGDSAMYLCASSPVRGNYGYTFGSGTRLTVV.

This chain joins TRBV28 and TRBJ1-1; maybe TRBD1 (6 bases). Per the germline V gene, CDR1 is MDHEN and CDR2 is SYDVKM. Between the trimmed V and J ends, which lost 4 bases and 1 base, there was a span of 13 bases. This CDR3 spans 15 amino acids. CDR3 residues: CASSSGTLRNTEAFF. CDR3 nucleotide sequence: TGTGCCAGCAGTTCCGGGACATTAAGGAACACTGAAGCTTTCTTT.

The chain joins TRBV29-1 to TRBJ2-7; tentatively, D is TRBD2 (6 bases). The CDR3 totals 11 residues. Germline V gene sequence: CDR1 SQVTM, CDR2 ANQGSEA. With 7 bases removed from V and 6 bases from J, the gap between germline ends came to 13 bases. CDR3 sequence (DNA): TGCAGCGCCCTAGCGCGAGGCGAGCAGTACTTC. It specifies CSALARGEQYF.

V is TRBV6-2 or TRBV6-3 and J is TRBJ2-1; D uncertain. Germline lookup yields CDR1 MNHEY and CDR2 SVGEGT. V was clipped by 4 bases and J by 7 bases, with 5 bases between them. This CDR3 is built from 11 residues. The CDR3 protein is CASSLLNEQFF. The CDR3 bases are TGTGCCAGCAGTTTATTAAATGAGCAGTTCTTC.

The chain links TRBV3-1 (or the pseudogene TRBV3-2) to TRBJ2-7, with no clear D. V lost 1 base and J 7 bases, leaving 8 bases between the germline ends. CDR1 and CDR2 (germline): LGHDT, YNNKEL (reference sequence). The CDR3 is 12 amino acids. The CDR3 DNA reads TGTGCCAGCAGCCAAGGCACGAGGGAGCAGTACTTC. It is translated as CASSQGTREQYF.

J is TRBJ1-4 and V is TRBV6-4; D not certain. The CDR3 is made up of 12 amino acids. Deletions cut 6 bases from V and 8 bases from J, with 10 bases between. Per the germline V gene, CDR1 is MRHNA and CDR2 is SNTAGT. The DNA of the CDR3 is TGTGCCAGCAGAGCCATCAGGGAAAAACTGTTTTTT. Protein: CASRAIREKLFF.